Sequencing of this T cell receptor beta chain was carried out in a study of metastatic and nonmetastatic thyroid tumors. All patients were treatment-naive before thyroid surgery. V dropped 3 bases and J dropped 8 bases, with 13 bases sitting between them. Germline-derived CDR1 and CDR2 are LNHDA and SQIVND (reference sequence). The CDR3 contains 13 residues. This clone was seen repeatedly, ten times or more. TCRdb re-called clones via MiXCR from the PCR reads. The sample includes under 30,000 clones, roughly 15% of them seen just once. Sequencing used blood. The chain joins TRBV19 to TRBJ1-2; D uncertain. The receptor was derived from a male donor with papillary thyroid cancer or a benign thyroid nodule (not recorded which). Some clones in this sample may be carry-over from other donors' samples. The CDR3 reads CASSIGPHRGYTF. The DNA of the CDR3 is TGTGCCAGTAGTATTGGACCTCATCGGGGCTACACCTTC. Supplemented by reference TRBV19 and TRBJ1-2, the full variable domain reads DGGITQSPKYLFRKEGQNVTLSCEQNLNHDAMYWYRQDPGQGLRLIYYSQIVNDFQKGDIAEGYSVSREKKESFPLTVTSAQKNPTAFYLCASSIGPHRGYTFGSGTRLTVV.